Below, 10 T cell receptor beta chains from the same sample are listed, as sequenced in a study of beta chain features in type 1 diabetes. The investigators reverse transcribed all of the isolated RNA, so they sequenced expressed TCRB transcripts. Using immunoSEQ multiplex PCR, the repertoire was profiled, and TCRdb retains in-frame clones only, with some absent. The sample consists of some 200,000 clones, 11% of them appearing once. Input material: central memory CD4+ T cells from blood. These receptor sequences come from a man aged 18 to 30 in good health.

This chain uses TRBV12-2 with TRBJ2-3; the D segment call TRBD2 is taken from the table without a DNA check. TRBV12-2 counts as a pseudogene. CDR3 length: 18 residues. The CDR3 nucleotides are TGTGCAAGTCGCTCGACGGGCGGGAGGCCCTCTCTCACAGATACGCAGTATTTT. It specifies CASRSTGGRPSLTDTQYF.

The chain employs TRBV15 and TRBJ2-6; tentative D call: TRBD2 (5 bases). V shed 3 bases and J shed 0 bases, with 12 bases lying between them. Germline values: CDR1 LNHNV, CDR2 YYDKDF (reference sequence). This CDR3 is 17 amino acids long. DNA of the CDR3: TGTGCCACCAGCAGCGGACTGGGAAGCTCTGGGGCCAACGTCCTGACTTTC. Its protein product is CATSSGLGSSGANVLTF.

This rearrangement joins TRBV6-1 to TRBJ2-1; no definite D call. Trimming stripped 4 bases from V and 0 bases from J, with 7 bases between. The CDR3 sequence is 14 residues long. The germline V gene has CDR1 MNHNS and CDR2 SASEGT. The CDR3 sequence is CASSALSSYNEQFF. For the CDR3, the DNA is TGTGCCAGCAGTGCTCTAAGCTCCTACAATGAGCAGTTCTTC.

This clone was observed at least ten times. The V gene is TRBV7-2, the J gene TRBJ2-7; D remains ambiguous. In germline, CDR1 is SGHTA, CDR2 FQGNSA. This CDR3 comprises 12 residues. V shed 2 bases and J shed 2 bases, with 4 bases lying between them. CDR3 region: CASSLRPYEQYF. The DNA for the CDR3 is TGTGCCAGCAGCTTACGCCCCTACGAGCAGTACTTC.

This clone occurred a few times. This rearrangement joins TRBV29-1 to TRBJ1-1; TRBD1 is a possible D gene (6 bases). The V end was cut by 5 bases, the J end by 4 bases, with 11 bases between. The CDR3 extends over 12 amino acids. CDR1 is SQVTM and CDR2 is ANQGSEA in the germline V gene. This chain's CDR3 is CSVLGGVTEAFF. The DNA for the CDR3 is TGCAGCGTTTTAGGGGGGGTCACTGAAGCTTTCTTT. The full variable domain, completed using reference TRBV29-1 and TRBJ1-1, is SAVISQKPSRDICQRGTSLTIQCQVDSQVTMMFWYRQQPGQSLTLIATANQGSEATYESGFVIDKFPISRPNLTFSTLTVSNMSPEDSSIYLCSVLGGVTEAFFGQGTRLTVV.

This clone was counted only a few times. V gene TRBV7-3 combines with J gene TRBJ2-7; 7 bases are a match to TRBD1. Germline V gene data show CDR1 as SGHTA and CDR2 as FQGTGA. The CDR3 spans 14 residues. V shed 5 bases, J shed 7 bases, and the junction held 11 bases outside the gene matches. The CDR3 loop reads CASSPRTGLGEQYF. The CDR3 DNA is TGTGCCAGCAGCCCAAGGACAGGCTTAGGGGAGCAGTACTTC.

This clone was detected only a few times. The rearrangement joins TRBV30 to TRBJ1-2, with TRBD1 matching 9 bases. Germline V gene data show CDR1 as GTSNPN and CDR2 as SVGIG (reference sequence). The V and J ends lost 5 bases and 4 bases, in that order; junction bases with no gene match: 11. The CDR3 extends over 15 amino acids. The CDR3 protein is CAWHIRDREAYGYTF. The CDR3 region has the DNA TGTGCCTGGCATATCCGGGACAGGGAGGCCTATGGCTACACCTTC.

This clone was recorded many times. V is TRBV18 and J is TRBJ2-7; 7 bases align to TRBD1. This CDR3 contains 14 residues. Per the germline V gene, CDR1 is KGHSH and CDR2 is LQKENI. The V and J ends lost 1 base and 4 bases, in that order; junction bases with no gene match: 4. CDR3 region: CASSPQGQFYEQYF. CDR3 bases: TGTGCCAGCTCACCACAGGGACAGTTTTACGAGCAGTACTTC.

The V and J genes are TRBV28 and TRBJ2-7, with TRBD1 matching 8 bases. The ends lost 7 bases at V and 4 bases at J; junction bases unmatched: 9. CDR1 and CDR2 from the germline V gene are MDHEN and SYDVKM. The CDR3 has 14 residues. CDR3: CASIKSDRAYEQYF. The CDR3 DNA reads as TGTGCCAGCATAAAGTCGGACAGGGCATACGAGCAGTACTTC. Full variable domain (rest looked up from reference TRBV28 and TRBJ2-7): DVKVTQSSRYLVKRTGEKVFLECVQDMDHENMFWYRQDPGLGLRLIYFSYDVKMKEKGDIPEGYSVSREKKERFSLILESASTNQTSMYLCASIKSDRAYEQYFGPGTRLTVT.

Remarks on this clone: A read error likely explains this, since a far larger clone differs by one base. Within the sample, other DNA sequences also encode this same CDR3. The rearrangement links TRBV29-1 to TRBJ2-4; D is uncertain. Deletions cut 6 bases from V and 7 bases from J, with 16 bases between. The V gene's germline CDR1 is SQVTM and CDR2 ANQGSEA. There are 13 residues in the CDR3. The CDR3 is CSVVETRPNIQYF. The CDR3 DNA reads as TGCAGCGTCGTGGAGACCCGACCCAACATTCAGTACTTC. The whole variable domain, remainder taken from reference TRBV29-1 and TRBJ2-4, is SAVISQKPSRDICQRGTSLTIQCQVDSQVTMMFWYRQQPGQSLTLIATANQGSEATYESGFVIDKFPISRPNLTFSTLTVSNMSPEDSSIYLCSVVETRPNIQYFGAGTRLSVL.